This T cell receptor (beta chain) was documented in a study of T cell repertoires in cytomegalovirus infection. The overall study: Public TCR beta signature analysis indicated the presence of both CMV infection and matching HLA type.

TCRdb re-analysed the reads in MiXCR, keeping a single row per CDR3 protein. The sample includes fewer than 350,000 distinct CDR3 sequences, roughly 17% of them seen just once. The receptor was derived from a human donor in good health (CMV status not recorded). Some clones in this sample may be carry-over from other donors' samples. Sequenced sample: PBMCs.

Written as DNA, the CDR3 is TGCAGTGCTCCCTCGCCGCAGGGGTCTGGAAACACCATATATTTT. Amino acid sequence: CSAPSPQGSGNTIYF. J is TRBJ1-3 and V is TRBV20-1, with D tentatively TRBD1 (6 bases). Trimming cost V 5 bases and J 1 base, with 15 bases left between them. Germline-derived CDR1 and CDR2 are DFQATT and SNEGSKA (reference sequence). CDR3 length: 15 amino acids.